The rows below give T cell receptor beta chains drawn from one sample of a study of T cell responses to AZD1222 COVID-19 vaccine. Repertoires were generated with immunoSEQ multiplex PCR, while TCRdb's copy carries only in-frame clones and drops some. The sample has 110,000 to 150,000 clones, 88% seen once; the top ten hold about 3.1%. The sequencing used peripheral blood, collected 28 days after the second AZD1222 dose. These receptors were collected from an adult who received the AZD1222 COVID-19 vaccine. Each CDR3 is given with its conserved first and last residue. A D gene is named only where the DNA matches it firmly. Clone size appears in some rows only: once, few, many, or a class for an expanded clone.

>TRBJ1-1|-|TRBD1|TRBV4-1
TGCGCCAGCAGCCAAGCTGACAGGGCACATCGTGTGGCTTTCTTT
CASSQADRAHRVAFF
>TRBJ1-5|-|-|TRBV24-1
TGTGCCACCTCGGACACCGGGCGGGGTCAGCCCCAGCATTTT
CATSDTGRGQPQHF
>TRBJ1-5|-|-|TRBV6-1
TGTGCCAGCAGTGAATTGTCCGGGAATAGTCGCAATCAGCCCCAGCATTTT
CASSELSGNSRNQPQHF
>TRBJ1-1|-|-|TRBV10-3
TGTGCCATCAGTGAGTCACAGGGCCTAACTGAAGCTTTCTTT
CAISESQGLTEAFF
>TRBJ1-1|once|-|TRBV2
TGTGCCAGCAGGGGCAGTCTGAACACTGAAGCTTTCTTT
CASRGSLNTEAFF
>TRBJ1-2|-|TRBD1|TRBV9
TGTGCCAGCAGCGTCCGGGACAGAGTAAGGGATGGCTACACCTTC
CASSVRDRVRDGYTF
>TRBJ1-5|-|-|TRBV5-6
TGTGCCAGCAGGCGCTACGGCGCTAGCAATCAGCCCCAGCATTTT
CASRRYGASNQPQHF
>TRBJ2-1|-|TRBD1|TRBV11-2
TGTGCCAGCAGCCCTGGCGGCCGGGGACAGGGAACGTACAATGAGCAGTTCTTC
CASSPGGRGQGTYNEQFF
>TRBJ1-3|-|-|TRBV10-2
TGCGCCAGCAGTGTTTATATGGGAACTGTTTCGAACACCATATATTTT
CASSVYMGTVSNTIYF
>TRBJ2-3|once|TRBD1|TRBV28
TGTGCCAGCAGACCGACAGGGTTGGGCACAGATACGCAGTATTTT
CASRPTGLGTDTQYF
>TRBJ2-7|once|-|TRBV11-2
TGTGCCAGCAGCGCGCTATACGAGCAGTACTTC
CASSALYEQYF
>TRBJ2-5|-|-|TRBV6-1
TGTGCCAGCAGTGGAAGTCGACAGGCGAGAGGGGAGACCCAGTACTTC
CASSGSRQARGETQYF
>TRBJ2-3|-|-|TRBV28
TGTGCCAGCAGCGCCAGGGGGGAAGTAAGGACAGATACGCAGTATTTT
CASSARGEVRTDTQYF
>TRBJ2-3|-|TRBD2|TRBV20-1
TGCAGTGCTAGTTCACGGGGGGTCACAGATACGCAGTATTTT
CSASSRGVTDTQYF
>TRBJ2-5|-|-|TRBV3-1/TRBV3-2
TGTGCCAGCAGCCAAGATCTGAGGGGGGGTCGAGAGACCCAGTACTTC
CASSQDLRGGRETQYF
>TRBJ1-6|once|TRBD1|TRBV5-1
TGCGCCAGCAGCCCGATGATGTCCGGGACAGGGGGTTATTCACCCCTCCACTTT
CASSPMMSGTGGYSPLHF
>TRBJ1-4|-|-|TRBV28
TGTGCCAGCAGTTTCCTCGAAACAGGGTTTGGACTGTTTTTT
CASSFLETGFGLFF
>TRBJ1-4|-|TRBD1|TRBV28
TGTGCCAGCAGTTTCGAGGGGGCCGCAACTAATGAAAAACTGTTTTTT
CASSFEGAATNEKLFF
>TRBJ1-1|-|TRBD1|TRBV2
TGTGCCAGCTTCAGGGGGGAAGCTTTCTTT
CASFRGEAFF
>TRBJ1-3|-|-|TRBV7-8
TGTGCCAGCAGCTTAAATCGGTGGCCCGGCTCTGGAAACACCATATATTTT
CASSLNRWPGSGNTIYF
>TRBJ1-2|-|-|TRBV30
TGTGCCTGGAGTAGTGGATGGGACTATGGCTACACCTTC
CAWSSGWDYGYTF
>TRBJ1-1|-|-|TRBV5-1
TGCGCCAGCAGCTCGGTGGAGGTTGGGACTGAAGCTTTCTTT
CASSSVEVGTEAFF
>TRBJ1-2|-|TRBD1|TRBV28
TGTGCCAGCAGCAGGGGACAGGAGCTTACGGGCTACACCTTC
CASSRGQELTGYTF
>TRBJ2-3|once|-|TRBV9
TGTGCCAGCAGCGCCAGGTCGGGAGATACGCAGTATTTT
CASSARSGDTQYF
>TRBJ2-7|-|-|TRBV28
TGTGCCAGCAGTTTAGAACGCGGAGTGGATTACGAGCAGTACTTC
CASSLERGVDYEQYF
>TRBJ2-3|-|TRBD2|TRBV6-2/TRBV6-3
TGTGCCAGCAGCCCGAGACTAGCGGGGGGGCACGTAGATACACAGTATTTT
CASSPRLAGGHVDTQYF
>TRBJ2-7|few|-|TRBV29-1
TGCAGCGTTGTGAGGGACTACGAGCAGTACTTC
CSVVRDYEQYF
>TRBJ2-1|-|-|TRBV19
TGTGCCAGTAGTATTACATTACTCAGGGGCACCAATGAGCAGTTCTTC
CASSITLLRGTNEQFF
>TRBJ1-6|-|-|TRBV12-3/TRBV12-4
TGTGCCAGCAGTTTAGTGGCGGACTCACCCCTCCACTTT
CASSLVADSPLHF
>TRBJ2-7|-|-|TRBV12-3/TRBV12-4
TGTGCCAGCAGTTATCAGGACGGCTACGAGCAGTACTTC
CASSYQDGYEQYF
>TRBJ2-1|-|-|TRBV19
TGTGCCAGTACCGAGATGGGCGGAGTAAGTACGCAGTTCTTC
CASTEMGGVSTQFF
>TRBJ1-4|-|-|TRBV10-3
TGTGCCACTGGGGGTGAAAAACTGTTTTTT
CATGGEKLFF
>TRBJ1-3|-|-|TRBV21-1
TGTGCCAGCAGGAGGGACAGGACTCAATCCTTCCGGAACACCATATATTTT
CASRRDRTQSFRNTIYF
>TRBJ1-2|once|-|TRBV28
TGTGCCAGCAGTTTCGGGGGTACCCTCAACTATGGCTACACCTTC
CASSFGGTLNYGYTF
>TRBJ2-3|-|-|TRBV20-1
TGCAGTGCTAGCTACACAGATACGCAGTATTTT
CSASYTDTQYF
>TRBJ1-2|-|TRBD1|TRBV28
TGTGCCAGCAGCACCCCGGGACAGGGGCCGGGTGGCTACACCTTC
CASSTPGQGPGGYTF
>TRBJ1-4|-|-|TRBV5-1
TGCGCCAGCGGTCGGGGGGACTCTAATGAAAAACTGTTTTTT
CASGRGDSNEKLFF
>TRBJ1-2|-|-|TRBV20-1
TGCAGTGCTCCTCAGGAGCGTGGCTACACCTTC
CSAPQERGYTF
>TRBJ2-2|-|-|TRBV7-9
TGTGCCAGCAGCCAGGGGGGCCTCACCGGGGAGCTGTTTTTT
CASSQGGLTGELFF
>TRBJ2-2|-|-|TRBV6-5
TGTGCCAGTGTGGTTGAGTCGATTACCGGGGAGCTGTTTTTT
CASVVESITGELFF
>TRBJ2-1|-|TRBD2|TRBV24-1
TGTGCCACCAGTGACCCTTCTAGCGGACCCTACAATGAGCAGTTCTTC
CATSDPSSGPYNEQFF
>TRBJ1-3|once|-|TRBV9
TGTGCCAGCAGCGTAGTAATTTTCTACAGGAACGGCACCATATATTTT
CASSVVIFYRNGTIYF
>TRBJ1-1|-|-|TRBV6-5
TGTGCCAGCATGAAATCTACCCCGAGTTCGTCTGAAGCTTTCTTT
CASMKSTPSSSEAFF
>TRBJ1-1|-|TRBD1|TRBV3-1/TRBV3-2
TGTGCCAGCAGCCAAATCGGGGGACAGATGAACACTGAAGCTTTCTTT
CASSQIGGQMNTEAFF
>TRBJ1-2|-|-|TRBV7-5
TGTGCCAGAAGCTTAGGGCCTAACTTTGCTAACTATGGCTACACCTTC
CARSLGPNFANYGYTF
>TRBJ1-6|-|TRBD1|TRBV5-4
TGTGCCAGCAGCTTCGTAGGGGGACAGGGTAATTCACCCCTCCACTTT
CASSFVGGQGNSPLHF
>TRBJ1-6|-|-|TRBV7-9
TGTGCCAGCAGCTTAGGGGGGAATTCCTATAATTCACCCCTCCACTTT
CASSLGGNSYNSPLHF
>TRBJ1-6|-|TRBD1|TRBV30
TGTGCCTGGAGTAACAGGGGGTATTCACCCCTCCACTTT
CAWSNRGYSPLHF
>TRBJ1-4|once|-|TRBV30
TGTGGACTTTTGCATTACCCCGGGGAAAAACTGTTTTTT
CGLLHYPGEKLFF
>TRBJ1-5|-|-|TRBV5-6
TGTGCCAGCAGCTTGGCCCAGGGGCTCGGGCAGCCCCAGCATTTT
CASSLAQGLGQPQHF
>TRBJ1-1|-|-|TRBV27
TGTGCCAGCAGTCCCGCCCCTCCAGGCACTGAAGCTTTCTTT
CASSPAPPGTEAFF
>TRBJ2-3|-|-|TRBV19
TGTGCCAGTAGCACAACCCTAGGCACAGATACGCAGTATTTT
CASSTTLGTDTQYF
>TRBJ2-7|-|-|TRBV21-1
TGTGCCAGCCATCGGCTGGACAGGGCCTACGAGCAGTACTTC
CASHRLDRAYEQYF
>TRBJ1-2|once|-|TRBV9
TGTGCCAGCAGCGATCCCAATTTAGGGGGGATGGGTGGCTACACCTTC
CASSDPNLGGMGGYTF
>TRBJ1-2|-|-|TRBV30
TGTGCCTGGAGTGCCCGTAACTATGGCTACACCTTC
CAWSARNYGYTF